This TCR beta chain was recorded in a study of OX40 agonist ivuxolimab in advanced cancers. By its share, this clone is medium-sized. Germline V gene data show CDR1 as MNHEY and CDR2 as SMNVEV (reference sequence). Trimming took 5 bases from V and 1 from J; bases not matched to a gene: 5. The CDR3 length is 14 residues. Libraries were prepared by immunoSEQ multiplex PCR; TCRdb keeps only in-frame clonotypes and omits some of them. The data show about 31,000 clones, roughly 87% seen once. This TCR derives from an adult with an advanced solid tumor such as melanoma, head and neck, liver or kidney cancer. Here the sequenced sample was CD4+ or CD8+ T cells sorted from blood, taken in a trial of the OX40 agonist ivuxolimab. V usage is TRBV27 and J usage is TRBJ2-7, with 7 bases matching TRBD1. CDR3 DNA sequence: TGTGCCAGCAGTGGGACAGCCAATTCCTACGAGCAGTACTTC. Translating gives CASSGTANSYEQYF.